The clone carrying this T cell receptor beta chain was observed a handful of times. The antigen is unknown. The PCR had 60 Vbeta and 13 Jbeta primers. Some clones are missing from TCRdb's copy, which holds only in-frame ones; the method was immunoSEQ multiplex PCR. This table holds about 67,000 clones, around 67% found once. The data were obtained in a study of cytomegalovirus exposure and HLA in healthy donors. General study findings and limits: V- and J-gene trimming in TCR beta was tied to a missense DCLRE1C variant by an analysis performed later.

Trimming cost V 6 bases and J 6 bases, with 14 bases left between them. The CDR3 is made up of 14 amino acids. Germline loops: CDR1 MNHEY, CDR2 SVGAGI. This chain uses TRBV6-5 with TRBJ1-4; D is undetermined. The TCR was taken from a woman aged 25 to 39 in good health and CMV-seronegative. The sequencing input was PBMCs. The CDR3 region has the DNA TGTGCCAGCAGGAGCGGCGGGTTAGATGAAAAACTGTTTTTT. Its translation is CASRSGGLDEKLFF.